This T cell receptor beta chain originates from a study of beta chain features in type 1 diabetes. Study details: Age, gender and cell yields were alike across patients and healthy donors. General study findings and limits: Researchers caution that PCR might favor shorter templates, equally among patients and controls.

This clone was recorded a few times. Antigen: not known. Sequenced material consisted of expressed TCRB transcripts (all of the isolated RNA was reverse transcribed). Produced via immunoSEQ multiplex PCR; TCRdb's table is partial and in-frame only. Of 200,000 to 250,000 clones in the sample, over 12% were seen once. Trimming removed 10 bases from V and 4 bases from J; junction bases left unmatched: 11. The CDR3 covers 14 residues. Germline V gives CDR1 LNHDA, CDR2 SQIVND (reference sequence). The TCR sequence derives from a woman between 40 and 55 years old in good health. V gene TRBV19 combines with J gene TRBJ1-2, with 8 bases lining up with TRBD1. The specimen was naive CD4+ T cells from blood. The CDR3 sequence is CATFSRGRPYGYTF. The CDR3 DNA sequence: TGTGCCACCTTCTCCAGGGGGCGCCCCTATGGCTACACCTTC. Combining the CDR3 with reference TRBV19 and TRBJ1-2 gives the whole variable domain DGGITQSPKYLFRKEGQNVTLSCEQNLNHDAMYWYRQDPGQGLRLIYYSQIVNDFQKGDIAEGYSVSREKKESFPLTVTSAQKNPTAFYLCATFSRGRPYGYTFGSGTRLTVV.